Listed below are T cell receptor beta chains from one sample, sequenced in a study of neoadjuvant nivolumab and ipilimumab in lung cancer. Generated by immunoSEQ multiplex PCR, the TCRdb table keeps only in-frame clones and is missing some. The sample lists about 18,000 clones; roughly 77% were seen once. Here the sequenced sample was tumor tissue, taken after neoadjuvant nivolumab, alone or with ipilimumab, at or shortly before surgery. The receptors derive from an adult with non-small cell lung cancer. CDR3s include the opening cysteine and the closing phenylalanine or tryptophan. The order of the fields is CDR3 protein, CDR3 DNA, D gene, clone size, V gene, J gene. The D gene is left open where the match is weak. Only some rows state a clone size, as once, few, many or a class for expanded clones.

CATSRDLRVTEAFF,TGTGCCACCAGCAGAGATCTCAGGGTAACTGAAGCTTTCTTT,.,.,TRBV15,TRBJ1-1
CASSQTWGRRAYNEQFF,TGTGCCAGCAGCCAGACTTGGGGCCGGAGGGCCTACAATGAGCAGTTCTTC,.,once,TRBV14,TRBJ2-1
CASSLGDYSTDTQYF,TGTGCCAGCAGCTTAGGGGACTATTCTACAGATACGCAGTATTTT,TRBD2,.,TRBV11-1,TRBJ2-3
CASSLTRSTEAFF,TGTGCCAGCAGCCTAACGAGGAGCACTGAAGCTTTCTTT,.,few,TRBV11-2,TRBJ1-1
CASSFTGGSSYEQYF,TGTGCCAGCAGCTTTACAGGGGGTAGCTCCTACGAGCAGTACTTC,TRBD1,.,TRBV7-9,TRBJ2-7
CASSQGVASGSIDNEQFF,TGCGCCAGCAGCCAAGGCGTAGCTAGCGGGAGTATAGACAATGAGCAGTTCTTC,TRBD2,.,TRBV4-3,TRBJ2-1
CAQVWTGRPDTQYF,TGTGCCCAAGTTTGGACAGGGAGGCCAGATACGCAGTATTTT,TRBD1,few,TRBV30,TRBJ2-3
CASSSSSAGYEQYF,TGTGCCAGCTCTAGTTCTAGCGCAGGCTACGAGCAGTACTTC,.,.,TRBV11-2,TRBJ2-7
CASSPDGGTDTQYF,TGCGCCAGCAGCCCAGATGGCGGCACAGATACGCAGTATTTT,.,.,TRBV4-1,TRBJ2-3
CASSVARTGGLQPQHF,TGTGCCAGCAGTGTGGCGAGGACAGGGGGCCTCCAGCCCCAGCATTTT,TRBD1,.,TRBV2,TRBJ1-5
CASSLGGGASVEKLFF,TGTGCCAGCAGCTTAGGCGGGGGGGCTTCTGTAGAAAAACTGTTTTTT,.,few,TRBV7-9,TRBJ1-4
CASSKTGGNTEAFF,TGTGCCAGCAGTAAGACAGGGGGGAACACTGAAGCTTTCTTT,TRBD1,.,TRBV6-5,TRBJ1-1
CASSFPSGRETSKQYF,TGTGCCAGCAGTTTCCCCTCGGGCAGGGAGACTTCCAAGCAGTACTTC,.,.,TRBV6-5,TRBJ2-7
CASSFPGLAGVGDEQFF,TGCGCCAGCAGCTTTCCGGGACTAGCGGGAGTCGGTGATGAGCAGTTCTTC,TRBD2,.,TRBV5-1,TRBJ2-1
CASSLIPKNGYTF,TGTGCCAGCAGCTTAATTCCCAAGAATGGCTACACCTTC,.,.,TRBV7-3,TRBJ1-2
CASSSGVGETQYF,TGTGCCAGCAGCTCAGGGGTCGGAGAGACCCAGTACTTC,.,.,TRBV11-1,TRBJ2-5
CASSLATGGQPQHF,TGTGCCAGCAGCTTGGCCACCGGAGGTCAGCCCCAGCATTTT,.,.,TRBV5-5,TRBJ1-5
CSVERSGSEQFF,TGCAGCGTTGAAAGGAGTGGCAGTGAGCAGTTCTTC,.,.,TRBV29-1,TRBJ2-1
CASSESFKQYF,TGTGCCAGCAGTGAATCCTTTAAGCAGTACTTC,.,.,TRBV25-1,TRBJ2-7
CASRPDVGLGGYTF,TGCGCCAGCCGCCCGGACGTGGGCTTGGGCGGCTACACCTTC,.,.,TRBV5-1,TRBJ1-2
CASSLGRTDTQYF,TGTGCCAGCAGCTTAGGTCGGACAGATACGCAGTATTTT,.,.,TRBV7-7,TRBJ2-3
CASSVSGGPQHF,TGTGCCAGCAGTGTTTCAGGGGGCCCCCAGCATTTT,TRBD1,.,TRBV6-1,TRBJ1-5
CASSVSRVELNGYTF,TGTGCCAGCAGCGTAAGCAGGGTAGAATTAAATGGCTACACCTTC,.,.,TRBV9,TRBJ1-2
CAYQFQGAGAKNIQYF,TGTGCCTACCAGTTTCAGGGGGCGGGAGCCAAAAACATTCAGTACTTC,TRBD1,.,TRBV30,TRBJ2-4
CASSYVTETQYF,TGTGCCAGCAGTTACGTGACAGAGACCCAGTACTTC,.,.,TRBV13,TRBJ2-5
CASSDSGNTREQYF,TGTGCCAGCAGTGATTCCGGGAATACGCGGGAGCAGTACTTC,.,.,TRBV6-5,TRBJ2-7
CASSLARQSNTEAFF,TGTGCCAGCAGCTTGGCTCGGCAGTCGAACACTGAAGCTTTCTTT,.,once,TRBV7-9,TRBJ1-1
CASSGTLSTDTQYF,TGTGCCAGCAGTGGTACGTTAAGCACAGATACGCAGTATTTT,.,medium-sized,TRBV5-4,TRBJ2-3
CASSPRRGETQYF,TGTGCCAGCTCACCGAGGAGGGGAGAGACCCAGTACTTC,.,.,TRBV18,TRBJ2-5
CSASGGSMSKETQYF,TGCAGCGCTTCGGGCGGGAGTATGTCCAAAGAGACCCAGTACTTC,TRBD2,.,TRBV29-1,TRBJ2-5
CASSLSDTYGPVQPQHF,TGTGCCAGCAGCTTATCTGACACTTACGGCCCGGTTCAGCCCCAGCATTTT,.,.,TRBV7-9,TRBJ1-5
CSAGITEQFF,TGCAGTGCTGGAATAACCGAGCAGTTCTTC,.,.,TRBV20-1,TRBJ2-1